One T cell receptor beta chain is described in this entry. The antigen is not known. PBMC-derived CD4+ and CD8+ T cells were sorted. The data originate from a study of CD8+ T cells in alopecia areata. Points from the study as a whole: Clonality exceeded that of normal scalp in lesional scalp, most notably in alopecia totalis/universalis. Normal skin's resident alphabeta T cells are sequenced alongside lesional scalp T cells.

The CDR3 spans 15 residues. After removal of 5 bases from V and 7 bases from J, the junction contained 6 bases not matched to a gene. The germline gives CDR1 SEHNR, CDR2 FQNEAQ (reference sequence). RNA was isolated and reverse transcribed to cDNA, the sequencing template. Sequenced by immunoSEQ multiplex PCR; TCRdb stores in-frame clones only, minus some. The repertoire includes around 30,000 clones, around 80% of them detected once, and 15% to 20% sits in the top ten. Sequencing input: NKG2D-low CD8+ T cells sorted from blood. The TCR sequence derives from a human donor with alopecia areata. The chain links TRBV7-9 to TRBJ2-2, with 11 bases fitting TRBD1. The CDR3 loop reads CASSPGQGASGELFF. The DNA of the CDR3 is TGTGCCAGCAGCCCAGGACAGGGGGCAAGCGGGGAGCTGTTTTTT.